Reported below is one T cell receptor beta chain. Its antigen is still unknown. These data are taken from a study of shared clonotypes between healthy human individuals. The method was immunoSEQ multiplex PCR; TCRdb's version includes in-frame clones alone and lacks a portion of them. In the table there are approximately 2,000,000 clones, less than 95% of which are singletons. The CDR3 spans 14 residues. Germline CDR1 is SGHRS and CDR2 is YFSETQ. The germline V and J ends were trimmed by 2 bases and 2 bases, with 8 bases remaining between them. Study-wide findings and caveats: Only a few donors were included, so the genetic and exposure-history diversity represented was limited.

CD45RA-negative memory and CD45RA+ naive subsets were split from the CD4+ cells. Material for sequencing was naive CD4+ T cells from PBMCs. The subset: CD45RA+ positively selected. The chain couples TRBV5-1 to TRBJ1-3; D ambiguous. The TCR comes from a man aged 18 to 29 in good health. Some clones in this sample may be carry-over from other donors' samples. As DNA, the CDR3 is TGCGCCAGCAGCTTCGTTGGAACTGGAAACACCATATATTTT. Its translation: CASSFVGTGNTIYF. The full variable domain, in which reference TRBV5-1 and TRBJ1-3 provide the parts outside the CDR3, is KAGVTQTPRYLIKTRGQQVTLSCSPISGHRSVSWYQQTPGQGLQFLFEYFSETQRNKGNFPGRFSGRQFSNSRSEMNVSTLELGDSALYLCASSFVGTGNTIYFGEGSWLTVV.